Listed below are T cell receptor beta chains from one sample, sequenced in a study of blood T cells in healthy people across ages. TCRdb analysed the 5' RACE reads with MiXCR anew, one entry per CDR3 protein. The table shows 650,000 to 800,000 distinct CDR3 sequences, with about 42% occurring only once. The sequencing input was blood. The origin of the receptors is a man aged 60-69 years in good health. Both conserved end residues are part of each CDR3. D genes are given only for firm matches. Size values are once, few and many counts, or a class for expanded clones, and some rows have none.

TRBV11-2,TRBJ2-3,TRBD1,-,CASSPGQGVWTDTQYF,TGTGCCAGCAGCCCCGGACAGGGGGTTTGGACAGATACGCAGTATTTT
TRBV20-1,TRBJ1-5,-,-,CSVRSYSNQPQHF,TGCAGTGTTCGCAGCTATAGCAATCAGCCCCAGCATTTT
TRBV12-3/TRBV12-4,TRBJ1-2,TRBD1,-,CASSFDRALDGGYTF,TGTGCCAGCAGTTTCGACAGGGCGCTAGATGGGGGCTACACCTTC
TRBV5-1,TRBJ2-1,-,-,CASSLVLVGEQFF,TGCGCCAGCAGCTTGGTTCTGGTAGGTGAGCAGTTCTTC
TRBV6-1,TRBJ2-7,-,-,CASISRPGSSHEQYF,TGTGCCAGCATTTCCCGGCCAGGTTCGAGCCACGAGCAGTACTTC
TRBV20-1,TRBJ1-2,TRBD1,-,CSARPGQGHSYGYTF,TGCAGTGCTAGACCCGGACAGGGCCATTCCTATGGCTACACCTTC
TRBV25-1,TRBJ1-6,-,-,CASSEWAPQQPSPLHF,TGTGCCAGCAGTGAATGGGCCCCCCAACAGCCATCACCCCTCCACTTT
TRBV13,TRBJ2-1,TRBD2,-,CASSRRSSGESSYNEQFF,TGTGCCAGCAGCCGCCGTAGTAGCGGGGAGAGCTCCTACAATGAGCAGTTCTTC
TRBV4-3,TRBJ2-7,-,few,CASSQTPGRTYEQYF,TGCGCCAGCAGCCAAACGCCAGGCCGAACCTACGAGCAGTACTTC
TRBV24-1,TRBJ2-1,-,-,CATSERGHEQFF,TGTGCCACCAGTGAAAGGGGCCATGAGCAGTTCTTC
TRBV7-2,TRBJ2-1,TRBD2,-,CASSSVIWRGGAEQFF,TGTGCCAGCAGCTCCGTAATCTGGCGGGGGGGGGCTGAGCAGTTCTTC
TRBV4-3,TRBJ2-4,-,-,CASSQGRLGIQYF,TGCGCCAGCAGCCAGGGCAGGCTCGGCATTCAGTACTTC
TRBV3-1,TRBJ1-2,-,-,CVSNQDRQAGSEGYTF,TGTGTCAGCAACCAAGATCGGCAGGCAGGCAGTGAGGGCTACACCTTC
TRBV5-1,TRBJ2-1,-,-,CASSPYGREQFF,TGCGCCAGCAGCCCCTATGGGCGGGAGCAGTTCTTC
TRBV29-1,TRBJ2-7,-,few,CSVDNNRRGPGYEQYF,TGCAGCGTTGATAATAACCGCCGTGGGCCAGGGTACGAGCAGTACTTC
TRBV24-1,TRBJ2-1,TRBD2,-,CATSDSSGGDHEQFF,TGTGCCACCAGTGATTCTAGCGGGGGGGACCATGAGCAGTTCTTC
TRBV18,TRBJ2-7,-,-,CASSPVGSAYEQYF,TGTGCCAGCTCACCAGTAGGTTCCGCCTACGAGCAGTACTTC
TRBV7-2,TRBJ2-7,-,many,CASSLASFWQGSYEQYF,TGTGCCAGCAGCTTAGCGTCGTTTTGGCAGGGGTCCTACGAGCAGTACTTC
TRBV29-1,TRBJ2-1,TRBD2,few,CSGILREGPYNEQFF,TGCAGCGGTATCCTAAGGGAGGGACCCTACAATGAGCAGTTCTTC
TRBV10-3,TRBJ2-5,-,few,CAISPRHQETQYF,TGTGCCATCTCGCCACGACACCAAGAGACCCAGTACTTC
TRBV9,TRBJ1-2,-,few,CASSDGAANYGYTF,TGTGCCAGCAGCGACGGGGCCGCTAACTATGGCTACACCTTC
TRBV5-4,TRBJ2-1,TRBD2,-,CASSLKSGGGDEQFF,TGTGCCAGCAGCTTGAAAAGCGGGGGGGGCGATGAGCAGTTCTTC
TRBV3-1,TRBJ2-4,-,few,CASSQVSFLGRPAKNIQYF,TGTGCCAGCAGCCAAGTTTCATTCCTGGGGAGACCAGCCAAAAACATTCAGTACTTC
TRBV11-2,TRBJ1-4,TRBD1,-,CASSYPTGSNEKLFF,TGTGCCAGCAGCTACCCGACAGGGAGTAATGAAAAACTGTTTTTT
TRBV5-5,TRBJ1-6,-,few,CASSFHRDGSYNSPLHF,TGTGCCAGCAGCTTCCACAGGGACGGCTCCTATAATTCACCCCTCCACTTT
TRBV14,TRBJ2-7,-,-,CANSPTGHVGDEQYF,TGTGCCAACAGCCCGACGGGGCACGTGGGGGACGAGCAGTACTTC
TRBV25-1,TRBJ1-5,-,-,CASSEGGLLPQHF,TGTGCCAGCAGTGAGGGGGGCCTCTTGCCCCAGCATTTT